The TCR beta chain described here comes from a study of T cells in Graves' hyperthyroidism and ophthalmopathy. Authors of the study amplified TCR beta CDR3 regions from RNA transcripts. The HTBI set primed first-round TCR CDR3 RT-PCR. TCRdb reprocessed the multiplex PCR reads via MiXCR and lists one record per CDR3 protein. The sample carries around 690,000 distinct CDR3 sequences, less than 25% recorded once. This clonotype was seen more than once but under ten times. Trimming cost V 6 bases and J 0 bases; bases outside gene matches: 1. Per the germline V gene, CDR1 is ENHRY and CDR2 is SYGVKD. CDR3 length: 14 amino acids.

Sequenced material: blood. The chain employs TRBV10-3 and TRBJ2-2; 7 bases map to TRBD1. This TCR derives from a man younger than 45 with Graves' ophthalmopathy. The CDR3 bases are TGTGCCATCAGGGGGACAGCGAACACCGGGGAGCTGTTTTTT. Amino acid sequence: CAIRGTANTGELFF.